Below are 13 T cell receptor beta chains sequenced from a single sample in a study of shared clonotypes between healthy human individuals. Repertoires were generated with immunoSEQ multiplex PCR, while TCRdb's copy carries only in-frame clones and drops some. The repertoire holds 2 million to 2.5 million clones, with almost 96% as singletons. The sequencing sample was made of naive CD4+ T cells sorted from blood. The subset is: CD45RA+ positively selected. All receptors come from a man between 18 and 35 years old in good health.

The chain has TRBV5-1 and TRBJ1-1; TRBD1 matches at 9 bases. The CDR3 has 22 amino acids. V was pared by 0 bases and J by 0 bases, with 21 bases of the junction left unmatched. Germline V CDR1 and CDR2: SGHRS, YFSETQ. In nucleotides, the CDR3 is TGCGCCAGCAGCTTGGCCGTTTTCGCGGTCTCTCAGGACAGGGGAATGAACACTGAAGCTTTCTTT. It specifies CASSLAVFAVSQDRGMNTEAFF. Full variable domain (missing parts from reference TRBV5-1 and TRBJ1-1): KAGVTQTPRYLIKTRGQQVTLSCSPISGHRSVSWYQQTPGQGLQFLFEYFSETQRNKGNFPGRFSGRQFSNSRSEMNVSTLELGDSALYLCASSLAVFAVSQDRGMNTEAFFGQGTRLTVV.

The rearrangement links TRBV10-3 to TRBJ2-1, with a weak D call TRBD1 (6 bases). CDR1 is ENHRY, CDR2 SYGVKD, per germline. The CDR3 consists of 14 residues. The V gene lost 7 bases and the J gene lost 1 base, with 11 bases spanning the gap. In DNA form, the CDR3 reads TGTGCCATCATGGGGCAGGGGTCCTACAATGAGCAGTTCTTC. This sequence encodes CAIMGQGSYNEQFF.

The chain couples TRBV5-6 to TRBJ2-5; tentatively, D is TRBD2 (6 bases). The CDR3 contains 13 residues. Trimming stripped 7 bases from V and 2 bases from J, with 12 bases between. Per the germline V gene, CDR1 is SGHDT and CDR2 is YYEEEE. CDR3 in amino acids: CASGLGRQETQYF. The CDR3 nucleotides read TGTGCCAGCGGTCTGGGGAGGCAAGAGACCCAGTACTTC.

The rearrangement links TRBV11-2 to TRBJ2-1, with D perhaps TRBD1 (5 bases). CDR1 and CDR2 (germline): SGHAT, FQNNGV. The CDR3 runs 16 residues. Trimming stripped 0 bases from V and 9 bases from J, with 18 bases between. The CDR3 region has the DNA TGTGCCAGCAGCTTAGATCGAATTAGGGGTTTCGGTGAGCAGTTCTTC. This sequence encodes CASSLDRIRGFGEQFF. The full variable domain, with the rest looked up from reference TRBV11-2 and TRBJ2-1, is EAGVAQSPRYKIIEKRQSVAFWCNPISGHATLYWYQQILGQGPKLLIQFQNNGVVDDSQLPKDRFSAERLKGVDSTLKIQPAKLEDSAVYLCASSLDRIRGFGEQFFGPGTRLTVL.

The V gene is TRBV18, the J gene TRBJ1-2; no reliable D call. V was clipped by 3 bases and J by 1 base, with 12 bases between them. Germline V gene sequence: CDR1 KGHSH, CDR2 LQKENI. This CDR3 has 15 residues. The CDR3 DNA is TGTGCCAGCTCACCGCCCCTTATACTTAACTATGGCTACACCTTC. Protein: CASSPPLILNYGYTF.

The chain uses TRBV10-2 and TRBJ1-4; no reliable D call. The germline CDR1 and CDR2 sequences are WSHSY and SAAADI. V lost 6 bases and J lost 2, with 13 bases in between. The CDR3 is 15 amino acids. CDR3 loop: CASRKGGLTNEKLFF. DNA for the CDR3: TGCGCCAGCAGGAAGGGAGGCCTCACTAATGAAAAACTGTTTTTT.

This chain links TRBV5-1 with TRBJ1-1; D possibly corresponds to TRBD1 (5 bases). Between the trimmed V and J ends, which lost 0 bases and 1 base, there was a span of 10 bases. Germline V lookup: CDR1 SGHRS, CDR2 YFSETQ. The length of the CDR3 is 15 residues. The CDR3 reads CASSLGGLTNTEAFF. CDR3 bases: TGCGCCAGCAGCTTGGGGGGACTGACGAACACTGAAGCTTTCTTT.

V usage is TRBV6-5 and J usage is TRBJ2-3; TRBD1 or TRBD2 may be the D gene (5 bases each). This CDR3 spans 15 amino acids. Trimming shortened V by 6 bases and J by 4 bases, and 17 bases separated the two germline ends. Germline values: CDR1 MNHEY, CDR2 SVGAGI. The DNA for the CDR3 is TGTGCCAGCAGCTTCCAAGGACGGGGCCCAGATACGCAGTATTTT. Its translation: CASSFQGRGPDTQYF.

This clone came up once. This chain connects TRBV5-1 to TRBJ2-1; a weak D match, TRBD2 (5 bases). CDR3 length: 15 amino acids. Trimming stripped 0 bases from V and 6 bases from J, with 13 bases between. CDR1 is SGHRS and CDR2 is YFSETQ in the germline V gene. The CDR3 DNA follows: TGCGCCAGCAGCTTGGCCGGGAACCTTATCAATGAGCAGTTCTTC. This encodes CASSLAGNLINEQFF.

This clone was seen once. This sequence joins TRBV10-3 and TRBJ2-6; D possibly uses TRBD1 or TRBD2 (5 bases each). Per germline, CDR1 ENHRY and CDR2 SYGVKD. The germline V and J ends were trimmed by 5 bases and 4 bases, with 12 bases remaining between them. There are 15 residues in the CDR3. The CDR3 coding sequence is TGTGCCATCAGTTCCGGGACGTCCGGGGCCAACGTCCTGACTTTC. Protein sequence: CAISSGTSGANVLTF.

The V and J genes are TRBV7-2 and TRBJ2-6, with 9 bases lining up with TRBD1. Germline loops: CDR1 SGHTA, CDR2 FQGNSA. This CDR3 contains 18 residues. V gave up 6 bases and J gave up 3 bases; unmatched junction bases: 12. The CDR3 DNA is TGTGCCAGCAGGAGACTCTCGATGGGACAGGGTGGGGCCAACGTCCTGACTTTC. As protein: CASRRLSMGQGGANVLTF.

This clone was detected once. The chain couples TRBV19 to TRBJ2-5; 9 nucleotides agree with TRBD1. V gave up 6 bases and J gave up 4 bases; unmatched junction bases: 6. Germline values: CDR1 LNHDA, CDR2 SQIVND (reference sequence). This CDR3 is built from 14 residues. The CDR3 DNA reads TGTGCCAGTAGCGGACAGGGGAGGGGAGAGACCCAGTACTTC. This codes for CASSGQGRGETQYF.

This sequence joins TRBV18 and TRBJ2-1, with 9 positions matching TRBD1. This CDR3 region has 14 residues. Germline lookup yields CDR1 KGHSH and CDR2 LQKENI. J was trimmed by 8 bases and V by 2 bases; bases with no gene match: 4. The CDR3 reads CASSPGTGRDEQFF. The CDR3 DNA is TGTGCCAGCTCACCAGGGACAGGGCGGGATGAGCAGTTCTTC.